One T cell receptor (beta chain) is described in this entry. The data belong to a study of CD8 T cells in Susac syndrome. The sequenced target, TCR beta, came from blood CD8+ and CD4+ T cells. Included as multiple sclerosis controls were treatment-naive patients who had stable or active relapsing-remitting disease. TEMRA cells were FACS-enriched, with CD8+ and CD4+ T cells isolated negatively. The CDR3 spans 15 residues. Germline CDR1 and CDR2: MNHEY and SVGAGI. V was cut by 2 bases and J by 3 bases, with 14 bases left in between. RNA totalling about 0.45 to 1 ug underwent reverse transcription with random hexamers. MiXCR was run by TCRdb on the immunoSEQ multiplex PCR reads, yielding one entry per CDR3 protein. The data hold over 150,000 distinct CDR3 sequences, with about 93% observed a single time.

The sequence was collected from a human donor with multiple sclerosis. The specimen sequenced was CD4+ T cells from PBMCs. The gene calls are TRBV6-5 and TRBJ2-7, with a possible D match to TRBD2 (5 bases). CDR3 nucleotides: TGTGCCAGCAGTTACGCGGACTCTTTGGGCTACGAGCAGTACTTC. Amino acids: CASSYADSLGYEQYF.